These 15 T cell receptor beta chains originate from one sample sequenced in a study of CD8+ T cells in alopecia areata (dated 2018 in TCRdb). Libraries were constructed by the immunoSEQ multiplex PCR assay. To provide template for TCR sequencing, every sample had RNA extracted and reverse transcribed into cDNA. TCRdb holds this immuneACCESS table with in-frame rearrangements only. Some clones are missing; in checked studies, unresolved V genes explain under half, and the rest has no known cause. For this sample the table gives 150,000 or so clones, of which about three fifths were detected only once. In total, the top ten clones hold around 4.8% of the sample. The specimen sequenced was CD4+ T cells sorted from blood. These receptor sequences come from a human donor in good health.

In this sample, this clone turned up a few times. The chain recombines TRBV2 with TRBJ2-2; 7 nucleotides line up with TRBD1. Germline CDR1 is SNHLY and CDR2 is FYNNEI. The CDR3 has 15 amino acids. The trim removed 7 bases at V and 3 bases at J, leaving 8 bases unmatched. For the CDR3, the DNA is TGTGCCAGCAAGACTACAGGGGCATACACCGGGGAGCTGTTTTTT. As protein: CASKTTGAYTGELFF.

CDR3 residues: CASSNRLAGVNEQFF. The CDR3 bases are TGCGCCAGCAGCAACCGACTAGCGGGAGTAAATGAGCAGTTCTTC. The rearrangement uses TRBV5-1 and TRBJ2-1; 12 bases line up with TRBD2. This CDR3 region has 15 residues. J gave up 7 bases and V 4 bases, and 6 bases lay outside the gene matches. Germline V gives CDR1 SGHRS, CDR2 YFSETQ.

The chain joins TRBV18 to TRBJ2-2; possible D gene TRBD2, 5 bases. The CDR3 contains 15 residues. Germline loops: CDR1 KGHSH, CDR2 LQKENI. V was trimmed by 5 bases and J by 3 bases, leaving 13 bases between them. DNA of the CDR3: TGTGCCAGCTCATTCTCCAAGAGGGACACCGGGGAGCTGTTTTTT. The encoded protein is CASSFSKRDTGELFF.

V and J are TRBV5-1 and TRBJ2-6, with 9 nucleotides matching TRBD1. The length of the CDR3 is 18 residues. Germline V gene data show CDR1 as SGHRS and CDR2 as YFSETQ. The ends lost 0 bases at V and 0 bases at J; junction bases unmatched: 4. CDR3 loop: CASSLVVTGGSGANVLTF. The DNA of the CDR3 is TGCGCCAGCAGCTTGGTAGTGACAGGGGGCTCTGGGGCCAACGTCCTGACTTTC.

The V gene is TRBV11-2, the J gene TRBJ2-7; no clear D gene. The V end lost 5 bases, the J end lost 2 bases, and 13 bases lay between the germline ends. The germline V gene encodes CDR1 SGHAT and CDR2 FQNNGV. The CDR3 is made up of 14 amino acids. The CDR3 DNA follows: TGTGCCAGCAGCCCCGGCAGCTTTACCTACGAGCAGTACTTC. The encoded protein is CASSPGSFTYEQYF. The entire variable domain, with the rest obtained from reference TRBV11-2 and TRBJ2-7, is as follows: EAGVAQSPRYKIIEKRQSVAFWCNPISGHATLYWYQQILGQGPKLLIQFQNNGVVDDSQLPKDRFSAERLKGVDSTLKIQPAKLEDSAVYLCASSPGSFTYEQYFGPGTRLTVT.

The sample holds a few counts of this clone. The rearrangement joins TRBV10-3 to TRBJ2-1; TRBD2 matches at 8 bases. Germline V gene data show CDR1 as ENHRY and CDR2 as SYGVKD. The ends lost 2 bases at V and 3 bases at J; junction bases unmatched: 9. The CDR3 consists of 17 residues. CDR3 DNA sequence: TGTGCCATCAGTGAGGGGGGTAGCGGGAAGAACTACAATGAGCAGTTCTTC. As protein: CAISEGGSGKNYNEQFF.

J is TRBJ1-1 and V is TRBV9; D is unclear. The CDR3 sequence is 13 residues long. The V end lost 3 bases, the J end lost 8 bases, and 14 bases lay between the germline ends. Germline loops: CDR1 SGDLS, CDR2 YYNGEE. This CDR3 is CASSADMGREAFF. For the CDR3, the DNA is TGTGCCAGCAGCGCTGACATGGGCAGGGAAGCTTTCTTT.

Notes on this clone: Distinct nucleotide sequences in the sample also encode this CDR3. This chain uses TRBV5-1 with TRBJ2-6; the D is unclear. Germline values: CDR1 SGHRS, CDR2 YFSETQ. V lost 0 bases and J lost 0, with 4 bases in between. The CDR3 covers 15 residues. This chain's CDR3 is CASSLASSGANVLTF. CDR3 nucleotides: TGCGCCAGCAGCTTGGCTAGCTCTGGGGCCAACGTCCTGACTTTC.

CDR3 sequence reads: CASRSGRDNTGELFF. The CDR3 DNA reads as TGTGCCAGCAGGAGCGGGAGGGATAACACCGGGGAGCTGTTTTTT. The chain couples TRBV6-1 to TRBJ2-2; 10 bases are shared with TRBD2. After removal of 6 bases from V and 2 bases from J, the junction contained 3 bases not matched to a gene. The CDR3 is 15 residues long. CDR1 is MNHNS and CDR2 is SASEGT in the germline V gene.

This clone was seen a few times. The chain couples TRBV6-6 to TRBJ2-3; TRBD2 matches 10 bases. Germline V gives CDR1 MNHNY, CDR2 SVGAGI (reference sequence). V was pared by 2 bases and J by 4 bases, with 3 bases of the junction left unmatched. This CDR3 is 15 amino acids long. Here the CDR3 DNA reads TGTGCCAGCAGTTACATGGGACTAGCGTCAGATACGCAGTATTTT. Protein product: CASSYMGLASDTQYF.

The gene calls are TRBV5-6 and TRBJ1-5; perhaps TRBD1 as D (6 bases). The V end lost 4 bases, the J end lost 3 bases, and 11 bases lay between the germline ends. The CDR3 is 14 residues long. Germline loops: CDR1 SGHDT, CDR2 YYEEEE. The DNA of the CDR3 is TGTGCCAGCAGCATCAGGGGTCACAATCAGCCCCAGCATTTT. Translating it yields CASSIRGHNQPQHF.

This sequence joins TRBV5-4 and TRBJ2-2, with a tentative D call TRBD2 (6 bases). V was clipped by 0 bases and J by 4 bases, with 13 bases between them. This CDR3 spans 16 amino acids. Germline-derived CDR1 and CDR2 are SGHNT and YYREEE (reference sequence). CDR3 nucleotide sequence: TGTGCCAGCAGCTTGGCCACGGGAGTGGGCACCGGGGAGCTGTTTTTT. It is translated as CASSLATGVGTGELFF. The full variable domain, rest sourced from reference TRBV5-4 and TRBJ2-2, is ETGVTQSPTHLIKTRGQQVTLRCSSQSGHNTVSWYQQALGQGPQFIFQYYREEENGRGNFPPRFSGLQFPNYSSELNVNALELDDSALYLCASSLATGVGTGELFFGEGSRLTVL.

The chain uses TRBV30 and TRBJ2-7, with no clear D. There are 11 residues in the CDR3. Trimming pared 4 bases from V and 6 bases from J, leaving 10 bases between. CDR1 and CDR2 from the germline V gene are GTSNPN and SVGIG (reference sequence). The CDR3 sequence is CAWTTGAEQYF. The CDR3 nucleotides are TGTGCCTGGACGACTGGCGCCGAGCAGTACTTC.

This clone was recorded once. The chain employs TRBV19 and TRBJ1-2; TRBD1 matches 7 bases. From germline, CDR1 is LNHDA and CDR2 SQIVND (reference sequence). V was clipped by 9 bases and J by 0 bases; unmatched bases: 13. The CDR3 has 16 amino acids. This CDR3 is CASARTGSPANYGYTF. The CDR3 nucleotides are TGTGCCAGCGCTAGGACAGGTTCCCCTGCTAACTATGGCTACACCTTC.

The chain combines TRBV5-1 with TRBJ1-5; 7 positions agree with TRBD1. The J segment lost 5 bases and the V segment lost 3 bases, leaving 8 bases of the junction unmatched. The CDR3 has 15 residues. Germline V lookup: CDR1 SGHRS, CDR2 YFSETQ. Here the CDR3 DNA reads TGCGCCAGCAGCTCCGGAGACAGGGCAGATCAGCCCCAGCATTTT. Translation gives CASSSGDRADQPQHF. Full variable domain (outside the CDR3, taken from reference TRBV5-1 and TRBJ1-5): KAGVTQTPRYLIKTRGQQVTLSCSPISGHRSVSWYQQTPGQGLQFLFEYFSETQRNKGNFPGRFSGRQFSNSRSEMNVSTLELGDSALYLCASSSGDRADQPQHFGDGTRLSIL.